This T cell receptor (beta chain) was found in a study of vaccination effects on CD4 cells after COVID-19. Pools of viral peptides were used by the ViraFEST assay to expand antigen-specific CD4+ T cells ahead of sequencing. CD4+ T cells were isolated after around 10 days of culture. People in the vaccine group had not been infected with SARS-CoV-2 before, and their nucleocapsid antibodies were negative. PBMC cultures contained two million cells per well, around 10 IU/ml IL-2 and 10 ug/ml peptides. Half the medium was replaced with IL-2 medium on days 3 and 7. Findings and caveats of the study: Marked contraction was observed in infection-induced and vaccine-induced clones late after vaccination. Early post-infection timepoints were absent, and convalescent patients were few.

Note on this clone: Antigen: not known.

This CDR3 contains 17 residues. Germline loops: CDR1 KGHDR, CDR2 SFDVKD. The V segment lost 6 bases and the J segment 7 bases; nucleotides outside the gene matches: 17. TCRdb's copy holds only in-frame clones and misses some; the assay was immunoSEQ multiplex PCR. Counted here are approximately 76,000 clones, around 81% occurring once; the ten biggest clones make up more than 9%. The starting material was CD4+ T cells from PBMCs cultured with SARS-CoV-2 spike peptides, obtained before COVID-19 vaccination. This TCR derives from a human donor who received a COVID-19 vaccine. This rearrangement joins TRBV24-1 to TRBJ2-1, with 7 bases matching TRBD1. In DNA form, the CDR3 reads TGTGCCACCAGTAGTTTAGCCGGGACAGAAAGGAGGAATGAGCAGTTCTTC. Protein: CATSSLAGTERRNEQFF.